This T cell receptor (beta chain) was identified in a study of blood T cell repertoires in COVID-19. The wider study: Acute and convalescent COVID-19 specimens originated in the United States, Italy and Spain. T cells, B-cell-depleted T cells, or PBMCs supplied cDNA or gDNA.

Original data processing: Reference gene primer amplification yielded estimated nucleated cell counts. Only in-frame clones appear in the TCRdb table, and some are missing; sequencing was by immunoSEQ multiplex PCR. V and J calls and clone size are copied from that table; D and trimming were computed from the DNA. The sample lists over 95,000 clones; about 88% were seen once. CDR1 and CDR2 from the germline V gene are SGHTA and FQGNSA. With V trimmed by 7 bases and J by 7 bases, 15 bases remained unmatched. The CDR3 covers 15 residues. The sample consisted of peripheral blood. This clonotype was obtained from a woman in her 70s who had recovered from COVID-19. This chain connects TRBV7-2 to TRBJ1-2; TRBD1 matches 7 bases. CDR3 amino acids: CASTLRPQGRAGYTF. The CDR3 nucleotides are TGTGCCAGCACCCTAAGGCCACAGGGGAGAGCTGGCTACACCTTC. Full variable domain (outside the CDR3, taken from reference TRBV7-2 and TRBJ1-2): GAGVSQSPSNKVTEKGKDVELRCDPISGHTALYWYRQSLGQGLEFLIYFQGNSAPDKSGLPSDRFSAERTGGSVSTLTIQRTQQEDSAVYLCASTLRPQGRAGYTFGSGTRLTVV.